Listed here are 28 T cell receptor beta chains from one sample, sequenced in a study of identical twins. TCRdb analysed the 5' RACE reads with MiXCR anew, one entry per CDR3 protein. The table has hundreds of thousands of distinct CDR3 sequences, over 8.5% seen once. The same data also went into a second study, on yellow fever vaccine responses in identical twins.

The sequenced material came from PBMCs. Source of these receptors: a woman aged 18-29 years in good health.

The chain links TRBV2 to TRBJ2-2, with D maybe TRBD2 (5 bases). The CDR3 sequence is 14 residues long. Germline-derived CDR1 and CDR2 are SNHLY and FYNNEI. V lost 4 bases and J 3 bases, leaving 9 bases between the germline ends. In nucleotides, the CDR3 is TGTGCCAGCAGTGGGGGAGCCTACACCGGGGAGCTGTTTTTT. Its translation: CASSGGAYTGELFF.

This clonotype was found a few times. V is TRBV20-1 and J is TRBJ1-4; weak D call: TRBD1 (6 bases). This CDR3 has 15 residues. The ends were cut back, 0 bases at V and 3 bases at J, with 11 bases in the middle. Per the germline V gene, CDR1 is DFQATT and CDR2 is SNEGSKA (reference sequence). The CDR3 region is CSARDLGGPNEKLFF. CDR3 nucleotides: TGCAGTGCTAGAGACTTGGGGGGCCCTAATGAAAAACTGTTTTTT.

This clonotype showed up just a few times. The rearrangement uses TRBV9 and TRBJ2-6, with 8 bases matching TRBD1. The ends lost 2 bases at V and 0 bases at J; junction bases unmatched: 10. The CDR3 contains 19 residues. CDR1 is SGDLS and CDR2 is YYNGEE in the germline V gene. Written as DNA, the CDR3 is TGTGCCAGCAGCGTCAAACAGGGGGTCCTAATCTCTGGGGCCAACGTCCTGACTTTC. Residues: CASSVKQGVLISGANVLTF.

This clonotype was counted between two and nine times. The V call is TRBV7-9, the J call TRBJ2-1; no clear D. The length of the CDR3 is 14 residues. Trimming stripped 5 bases from V and 6 bases from J, with 14 bases between. The germline V gene has CDR1 SEHNR and CDR2 FQNEAQ (reference sequence). CDR3 loop: CASSTQDRINEQFF. The DNA for the CDR3 is TGTGCCAGCAGCACCCAAGACCGAATCAATGAGCAGTTCTTC.

This clonotype has only a few counts. The V and J genes are TRBV12-3 or TRBV12-4 and TRBJ2-7; D unclear. The CDR3 covers 13 residues. V was trimmed by 7 bases and J by 6 bases, leaving 16 bases between them. The CDR3 region has the DNA TGTGCCAGCACCCCTCAGCCTAGTACCGAGCAGTACTTC. This sequence encodes CASTPQPSTEQYF.

The chain is built from TRBV7-2 and TRBJ2-5; D is perhaps TRBD2 (6 bases). Trimming took off 3 bases at V and 1 base at J, with 15 bases between the two ends. The CDR3 is 16 amino acids. Looked up from germline, CDR1 is SGHTA and CDR2 is FQGNSA. The CDR3 here is CASSLIGGASQETQYF. The CDR3 region has the DNA TGTGCCAGCAGCTTGATCGGGGGAGCGAGCCAAGAGACCCAGTACTTC.

This rearrangement joins TRBV6-2 or TRBV6-3 to TRBJ2-3; no firm D call. This CDR3 region has 12 residues. The V end was cut by 4 bases, the J end by 10 bases, with 12 bases between. In germline, CDR1 is MNHEY, CDR2 SVGEGT. The CDR3 DNA follows: TGTGCCAGCAGTTCCATTTATGAGGCGCAGTATTTT. Its protein product is CASSSIYEAQYF.

This clonotype was counted only a few times. The rearrangement uses TRBV29-1 and TRBJ2-5; D perhaps matches TRBD1 (6 bases). This CDR3 comprises 12 residues. With 7 bases removed from V and 5 bases from J, the gap between germline ends came to 14 bases. The germline V gene has CDR1 SQVTM and CDR2 ANQGSEA. The CDR3 protein is CSATTGQETQYF. The CDR3 nucleotides are TGCAGCGCAACGACAGGCCAGGAGACCCAGTACTTC.

Here the CDR3 DNA reads TGTGCCACCAGTGATTTGGTAAAAGCGAACACCGGGGAGCTGTTTTTT. Translated, it gives CATSDLVKANTGELFF. The chain joins TRBV24-1 to TRBJ2-2; D is unresolved. Germline-derived CDR1 and CDR2 are KGHDR and SFDVKD. This CDR3 has 16 residues. V shed 0 bases and J shed 0 bases, with 7 bases lying between them.

This clonotype was counted at least ten times. V and J are TRBV14 and TRBJ2-1; D call uncertain. This CDR3 is built from 13 residues. Trimming pared 4 bases from V and 7 bases from J, leaving 11 bases between. The germline V gene encodes CDR1 SGHDN and CDR2 FVKESK. CDR3 sequence reads: CASSPDRFNEQFF. CDR3 nucleotide sequence: TGTGCCAGCAGCCCCGATCGGTTTAATGAGCAGTTCTTC.

This clonotype was counted at least ten times. The genes are TRBV5-1 and TRBJ1-2; no definite D call. V lost 2 bases to trimming and J lost 4 bases, with 9 bases between them. Germline-derived CDR1 and CDR2 are SGHRS and YFSETQ. This CDR3 comprises 13 residues. This CDR3 is CASSFDYSYGYTF. Here the CDR3 DNA reads TGCGCCAGCAGCTTTGACTATTCCTATGGCTACACCTTC.

The table lists this clonotype with many counts. The chain combines TRBV29-1 with TRBJ2-3; maybe TRBD2 (6 bases). This CDR3 is built from 14 residues. The V gene lost 7 bases and the J gene lost 4 bases, with 18 bases spanning the gap. The germline V gene encodes CDR1 SQVTM and CDR2 ANQGSEA. As DNA, the CDR3 is TGCAGCGGCAGCCGGGGGATGGGTCCAGATACGCAGTATTTT. Translating it yields CSGSRGMGPDTQYF.

This clonotype occurred a few times. The chain joins TRBV20-1 to TRBJ1-6; D is unresolved. In germline, CDR1 is DFQATT, CDR2 SNEGSKA (reference sequence). CDR3 length equals 14 residues. V dropped 3 bases and J dropped 6 bases, with 12 bases sitting between them. In DNA form, the CDR3 reads TGCAGTGCTAGTTTAGTCATTTCTAATTCACCCCTCCACTTT. Protein: CSASLVISNSPLHF.

This clonotype was observed a few times. The V gene is TRBV18, the J gene TRBJ2-7; possibly TRBD2 for D (6 bases). V lost 5 bases and J 6 bases, leaving 17 bases between the germline ends. CDR1 and CDR2 from the germline V gene are KGHSH and LQKENI. This CDR3 region has 14 residues. The CDR3 DNA is TGTGCCAGCTCAGGACGGGAGAATGGACGCGAGCAGTACTTC. Its protein product is CASSGRENGREQYF.

This rearrangement joins TRBV27 to TRBJ1-5, with a possible D match to TRBD1 (5 bases). Trimming pared 6 bases from V and 2 bases from J, leaving 17 bases between. In germline, CDR1 is MNHEY, CDR2 SMNVEV (reference sequence). This CDR3 contains 16 residues. The DNA of the CDR3 is TGTGCCAGCAGACTTCAGGGTCCTAATGGCAATCAGCCCCAGCATTTT. Its protein is CASRLQGPNGNQPQHF.

The chain has TRBV11-2 and TRBJ1-1; D gene uncertain. CDR3 size: 14 residues. Between the trimmed V and J ends, which lost 5 bases and 7 bases, there was a span of 17 bases. From germline, CDR1 is SGHAT and CDR2 FQNNGV. CDR3 coding DNA: TGTGCCAGCAGCCACCTCCATCAGCCGTTTGAAGCTTTCTTT. It specifies CASSHLHQPFEAFF.

Only a few counts were recorded for this clonotype. The rearrangement uses TRBV7-3 and TRBJ1-6; 9 bases map to TRBD1. V dropped 1 base and J dropped 12; count of bases not matched to a gene: 1. Germline values: CDR1 SGHTA, CDR2 FQGTGA. The CDR3 consists of 13 residues. The CDR3 loop is CASSLMGQGPLHF. CDR3 nucleotide sequence: TGTGCCAGCAGCTTAATGGGACAGGGACCCCTCCACTTT.

The rearrangement links TRBV28 to TRBJ2-5; D uncertain. V dropped 5 bases and J dropped 4 bases, with 17 bases sitting between them. The V gene's germline CDR1 is MDHEN and CDR2 SYDVKM. This CDR3 comprises 15 residues. This chain's CDR3 is CASSDRLGLRETQYF. CDR3 sequence (DNA): TGTGCCAGCAGTGACCGACTGGGATTAAGAGAGACCCAGTACTTC.

Only a few counts were recorded for this clonotype. The chain employs TRBV3-1 and TRBJ1-1; unclear D gene. Trimming shortened V by 1 base and J by 10 bases, and 10 bases separated the two germline ends. The CDR3 spans 12 residues. Germline CDR1 is LGHDT and CDR2 is YNNKEL (reference sequence). CDR3 DNA sequence: TGTGCCAGCAGCCAAGTCCCCCAGATAGCTTTCTTT. It translates to CASSQVPQIAFF.

Only a few counts were recorded for this clonotype. The chain employs TRBV10-3 and TRBJ2-5; 13 bases line up with TRBD2. Germline assignment: CDR1 ENHRY and CDR2 SYGVKD. Trimming removed 8 bases from V and 7 bases from J; junction bases left unmatched: 7. The CDR3 is 14 residues long. CDR3 sequence reads: CAIGLAGATGTQYF. The CDR3 nucleotides are TGTGCCATCGGACTAGCGGGGGCTACTGGGACCCAGTACTTC.

This sequence joins TRBV7-2 and TRBJ2-7, with 16 bases lining up with TRBD2. The V and J ends lost 0 bases and 4 bases, in that order; junction bases with no gene match: 6. The germline gives CDR1 SGHTA, CDR2 FQGNSA. The CDR3 spans 18 residues. The DNA for the CDR3 is TGTGCCAGCAGCTTAGCCGGGACTAGCGGGGGGGCCTGGTACGAGCAGTACTTC. Residues: CASSLAGTSGGAWYEQYF.

The CDR3 reads CATSDTGTSEHGTQYF. As DNA, the CDR3 is TGTGCCACCAGTGATACCGGGACTAGCGAGCATGGTACGCAGTATTTT. V usage is TRBV24-1 and J usage is TRBJ2-3, with 10 bases that match TRBD2. Germline V gene lookup returns CDR1 KGHDR and CDR2 SFDVKD. The CDR3 covers 16 residues. Trimming at V came to 3 bases and at J to 8 bases, leaving 10 bases not matched to a gene.

This clonotype has ten or more counts. The genes are TRBV6-5 and TRBJ2-2; no clear D gene. V shed 2 bases and J shed 0 bases, with 1 base lying between them. Germline assignment: CDR1 MNHEY and CDR2 SVGAGI. The CDR3 consists of 13 residues. The CDR3 here is CASSYTNTGELFF. The DNA for the CDR3 is TGTGCCAGCAGTTACACGAACACCGGGGAGCTGTTTTTT.

At least ten counts were recorded for this clonotype. The genes are TRBV12-3 or TRBV12-4 and TRBJ2-2, with TRBD1 matching 8 bases. The junction had 3 bases not matched to a gene; V was cut back by 8 bases and J by 4 bases. This CDR3 has 13 amino acids. For the CDR3, the DNA is TGTGCCAGCCAGGGGGCGCCCACCGGGGAGCTGTTTTTT. Protein: CASQGAPTGELFF.

V usage is TRBV7-2 and J usage is TRBJ2-5, with no clear D. Germline V gene data show CDR1 as SGHTA and CDR2 as FQGNSA. There are 13 residues in the CDR3. V gave up 5 bases and J gave up 9 bases, with 16 bases separating them. CDR3 sequence reads: CASSATVEYAQYF. CDR3 nucleotide sequence: TGTGCCAGCAGCGCGACGGTGGAGTATGCCCAGTACTTC. Together with reference TRBV7-2 and TRBJ2-5, the CDR3 gives the full variable domain: GAGVSQSPSNKVTEKGKDVELRCDPISGHTALYWYRQSLGQGLEFLIYFQGNSAPDKSGLPSDRFSAERTGGSVSTLTIQRTQQEDSAVYLCASSATVEYAQYFGPGTRLLVL.

In this sample, this clonotype turned up many times. The CDR3 carries no conserved terminal phenylalanine or tryptophan, so it likely arises from a read error. The DNA is left out, because the CDR3 cannot be placed on it with certainty; the CDR3 is given as TCRdb lists it. The rearrangement links TRBV2 to TRBJ2-1. Germline V gene lookup returns CDR1 SNHLY and CDR2 FYNNEI. Ends included, the CDR3 has 12 residues. The CDR3 reads CASSSDSSPPDI.

This clonotype was seen a few times. V gene TRBV4-2 combines with J gene TRBJ2-1; D uncertain. The CDR3 has 13 amino acids. Germline V gives CDR1 LGHNA, CDR2 YNFKEQ. V was shortened by 0 bases and J by 8 bases, with 8 bases between the two germline ends. This CDR3 reads CASSQDSGDEQFF. The CDR3, as DNA: TGTGCCAGCAGCCAAGATTCGGGCGATGAGCAGTTCTTC.

The chain has TRBV15 and TRBJ2-6, with 8 bases aligning to TRBD2. After removal of 2 bases from V and 2 bases from J, the junction contained 2 bases not matched to a gene. Germline V CDR1 and CDR2: LNHNV, YYDKDF (reference sequence). The CDR3 covers 16 residues. The CDR3: CATSRNGGAGANVLTF. For the CDR3, the DNA is TGTGCCACCAGCAGAAACGGGGGGGCTGGGGCCAACGTCCTGACTTTC.